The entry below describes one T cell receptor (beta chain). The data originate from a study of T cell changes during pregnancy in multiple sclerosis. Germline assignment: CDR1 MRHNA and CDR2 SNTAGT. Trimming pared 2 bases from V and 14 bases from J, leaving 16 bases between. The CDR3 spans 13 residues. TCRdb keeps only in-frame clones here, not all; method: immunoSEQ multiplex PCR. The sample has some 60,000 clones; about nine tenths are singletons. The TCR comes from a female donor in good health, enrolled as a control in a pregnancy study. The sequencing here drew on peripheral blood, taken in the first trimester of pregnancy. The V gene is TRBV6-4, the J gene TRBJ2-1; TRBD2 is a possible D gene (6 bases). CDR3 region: CASSDVPGTLKFF. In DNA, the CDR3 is TGTGCCAGCAGTGACGTCCCCGGGACTTTGAAGTTCTTC.